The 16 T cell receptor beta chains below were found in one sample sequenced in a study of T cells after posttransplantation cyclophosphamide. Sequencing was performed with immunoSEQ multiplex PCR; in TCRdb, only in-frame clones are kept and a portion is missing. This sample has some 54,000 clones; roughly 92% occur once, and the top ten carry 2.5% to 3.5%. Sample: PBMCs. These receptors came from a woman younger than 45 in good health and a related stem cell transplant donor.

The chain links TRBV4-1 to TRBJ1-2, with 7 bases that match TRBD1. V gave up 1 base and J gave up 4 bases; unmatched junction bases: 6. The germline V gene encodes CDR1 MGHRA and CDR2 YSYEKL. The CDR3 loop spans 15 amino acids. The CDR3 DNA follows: TGCGCCAGCAGCCAAGGGCAAGACAGGGTCTATGGCTACACCTTC. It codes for CASSQGQDRVYGYTF.

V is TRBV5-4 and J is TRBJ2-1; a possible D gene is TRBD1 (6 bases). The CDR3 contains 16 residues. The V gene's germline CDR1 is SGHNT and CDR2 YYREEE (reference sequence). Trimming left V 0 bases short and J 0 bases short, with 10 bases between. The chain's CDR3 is CASSLGDKSSYNEQFF. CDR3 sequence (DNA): TGTGCCAGCAGCTTGGGGGACAAGAGCTCCTACAATGAGCAGTTCTTC.

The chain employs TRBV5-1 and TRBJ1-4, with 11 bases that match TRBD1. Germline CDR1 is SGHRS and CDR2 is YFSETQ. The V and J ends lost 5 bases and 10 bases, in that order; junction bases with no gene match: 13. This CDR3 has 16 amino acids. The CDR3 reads CASSQNPRTGGGKLFF. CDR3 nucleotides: TGCGCCAGCAGTCAGAACCCGAGGACAGGGGGCGGAAAACTGTTTTTT.

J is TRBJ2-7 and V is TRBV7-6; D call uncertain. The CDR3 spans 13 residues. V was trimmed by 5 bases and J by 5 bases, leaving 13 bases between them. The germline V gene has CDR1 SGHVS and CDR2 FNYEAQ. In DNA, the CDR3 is TGTGCCAGCAGCATAACCCGACGGGACGAGCAGTACTTC. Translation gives CASSITRRDEQYF.

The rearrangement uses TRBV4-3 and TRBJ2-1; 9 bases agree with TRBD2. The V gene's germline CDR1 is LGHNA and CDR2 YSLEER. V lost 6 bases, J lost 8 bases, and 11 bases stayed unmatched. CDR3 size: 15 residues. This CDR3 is CASRPAGGRLDEQFF. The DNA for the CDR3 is TGCGCCAGCAGGCCCGCGGGGGGGAGGTTGGATGAGCAGTTCTTC.

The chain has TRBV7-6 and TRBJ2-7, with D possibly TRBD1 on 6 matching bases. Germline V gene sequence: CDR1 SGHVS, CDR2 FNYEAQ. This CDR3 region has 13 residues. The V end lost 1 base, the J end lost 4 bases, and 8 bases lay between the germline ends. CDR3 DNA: TGTGCCAGCAGCTTAGGAGGGGGATACGAGCAGTACTTC. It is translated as CASSLGGGYEQYF. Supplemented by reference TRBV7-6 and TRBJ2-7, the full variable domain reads GAGVSQSPRYKVTKRGQDVALRCDPISGHVSLYWYRQALGQGPEFLTYFNYEAQQDKSGLPNDRFSAERPEGSISTLTIQRTEQRDSAMYRCASSLGGGYEQYFGPGTRLTVT.

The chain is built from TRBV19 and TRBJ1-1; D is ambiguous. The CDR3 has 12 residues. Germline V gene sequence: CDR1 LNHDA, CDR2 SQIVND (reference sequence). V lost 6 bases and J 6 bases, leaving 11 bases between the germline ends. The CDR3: CASSHAGSEAFF. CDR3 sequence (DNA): TGTGCCAGTAGCCACGCGGGATCTGAAGCTTTCTTT.

In DNA, the CDR3 is TGTGCCAGCTCACCCCGTGGGGGGGACTCCTACGAGCAGTACTTC. Protein sequence: CASSPRGGDSYEQYF. The chain is built from TRBV18 and TRBJ2-7; 7 nucleotides line up with TRBD2. The length of the CDR3 is 15 residues. Germline CDR1 is KGHSH and CDR2 is LQKENI. V dropped 3 bases and J dropped 0; count of bases not matched to a gene: 5.

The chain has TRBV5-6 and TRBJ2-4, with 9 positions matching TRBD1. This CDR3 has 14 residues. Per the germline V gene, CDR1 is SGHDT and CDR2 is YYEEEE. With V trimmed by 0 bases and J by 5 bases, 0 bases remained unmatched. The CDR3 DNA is TGTGCCAGCAGCTTGGGGGACAGGGAAAACATTCAGTACTTC. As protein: CASSLGDRENIQYF. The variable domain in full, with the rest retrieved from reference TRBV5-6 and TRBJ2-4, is DAGVTQSPTHLIKTRGQQVTLRCSPKSGHDTVSWYQQALGQGPQFIFQYYEEEERQRGNFPDRFSGHQFPNYSSELNVNALLLGDSALYLCASSLGDRENIQYFGAGTRLSVL.

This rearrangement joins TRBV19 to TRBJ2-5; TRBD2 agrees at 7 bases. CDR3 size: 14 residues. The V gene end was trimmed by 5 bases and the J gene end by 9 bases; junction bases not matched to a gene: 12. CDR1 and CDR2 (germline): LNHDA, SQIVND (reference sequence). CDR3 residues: CASSPGLELGAQYF. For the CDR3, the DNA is TGTGCCAGTAGTCCCGGACTAGAGTTGGGGGCCCAGTACTTC.

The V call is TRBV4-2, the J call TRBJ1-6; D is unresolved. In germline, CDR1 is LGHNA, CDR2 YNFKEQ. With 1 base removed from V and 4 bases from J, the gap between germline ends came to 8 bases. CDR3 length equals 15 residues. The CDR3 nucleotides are TGTGCCAGCAGCCAAGGATCCGAGTATAATTCACCCCTCCACTTT. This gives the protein CASSQGSEYNSPLHF.

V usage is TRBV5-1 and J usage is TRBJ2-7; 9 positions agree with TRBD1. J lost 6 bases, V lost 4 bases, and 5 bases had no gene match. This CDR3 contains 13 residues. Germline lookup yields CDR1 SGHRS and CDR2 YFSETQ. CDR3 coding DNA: TGCGCCAGCAGCGCGGGACAGGGAGGCGAGCAGTACTTC. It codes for CASSAGQGGEQYF.

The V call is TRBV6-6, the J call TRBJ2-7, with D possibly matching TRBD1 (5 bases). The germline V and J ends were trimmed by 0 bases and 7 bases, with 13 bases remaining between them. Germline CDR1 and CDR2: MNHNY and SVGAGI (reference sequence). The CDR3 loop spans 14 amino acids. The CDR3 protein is CASSYSGQVQEQYF. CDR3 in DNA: TGTGCCAGCAGTTACTCGGGGCAAGTTCAGGAGCAGTACTTC.

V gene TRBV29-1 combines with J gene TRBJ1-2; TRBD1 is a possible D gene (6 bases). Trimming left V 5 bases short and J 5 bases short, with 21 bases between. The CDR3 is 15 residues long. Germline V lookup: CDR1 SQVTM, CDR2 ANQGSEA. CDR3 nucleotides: TGCAGCGTTCTATTTTGGGCAGGGGAGAGGTATGGCTACACCTTC. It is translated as CSVLFWAGERYGYTF.

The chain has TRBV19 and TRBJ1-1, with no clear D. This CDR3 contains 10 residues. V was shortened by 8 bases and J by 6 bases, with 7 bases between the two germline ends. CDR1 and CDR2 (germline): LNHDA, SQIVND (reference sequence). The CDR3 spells CASGRAEAFF. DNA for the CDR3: TGTGCCAGTGGCCGGGCTGAAGCTTTCTTT.

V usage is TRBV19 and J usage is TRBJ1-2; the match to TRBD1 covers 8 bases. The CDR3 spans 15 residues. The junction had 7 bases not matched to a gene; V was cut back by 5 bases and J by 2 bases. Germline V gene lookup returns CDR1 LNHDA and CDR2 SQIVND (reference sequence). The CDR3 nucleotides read TGTGCCAGTAGTTCCGGACAGGGTAACAACTATGGCTACACCTTC. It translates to CASSSGQGNNYGYTF.